These 12 T cell receptor beta chains came from one sample sequenced in a study of tumor-infiltrating lymphocytes in primary liver carcinoma. Out of unsorted whole blood came the blood RNA, and germline DNA was extracted as well. Constant-region priming of roughly 490 ng total RNA yielded TCR beta cDNA. Sequencing libraries for TCR beta derived from three nested multiplex PCR rounds that used slightly modified ARM-PCR. The first two PCR rounds used TRBV1-TRBV30 primers with a Cbeta primer, around 10 cycles each. TCRdb ran MiXCR on the multiplex PCR reads and lists one entry per CDR3 protein. The sample shows about 180,000 distinct CDR3 sequences, 60% of them seen only once. Specimen: peripheral blood. The receptors shown here come from a man aged 40-49 years with primary liver carcinoma and hepatitis B virus infection.

On this clonotype: It may be a read error: a sequence one base away is much more abundant. The chain has TRBV11-2 and TRBJ2-2; 10 bases map to TRBD1. Unmatched junction bases numbered 5, after V lost 6 bases and J lost 1 base. Looked up from germline, CDR1 is SGHAT and CDR2 is FQNNGV. The CDR3 runs 16 residues. CDR3 in amino acids: CASRWGQGLNTGELFF. Here the CDR3 DNA reads TGTGCCAGCAGATGGGGACAGGGGTTGAACACCGGGGAGCTGTTTTTT. Complete variable domain (other parts from reference TRBV11-2 and TRBJ2-2): EAGVAQSPRYKIIEKRQSVAFWCNPISGHATLYWYQQILGQGPKLLIQFQNNGVVDDSQLPKDRFSAERLKGVDSTLKIQPAKLEDSAVYLCASRWGQGLNTGELFFGEGSRLTVL.

A remark on this clonotype: A junction boundary mismatches the germline segment, possibly from a read error. The chain is built from TRBV11-2 and TRBJ2-7; D is ambiguous. Germline V lookup: CDR1 SGHAT, CDR2 FQNNGV. CDR3 length: 14 residues. The CDR3 sequence: CASSLTDGAYKQCF. As DNA, the CDR3 is TGTGCCAGCAGCTTAACAGACGGAGCTTACAAGCAGTGCTTC.

This clonotype was found many times. The J gene is TRBJ2-7, the V gene TRBV11-2; D gene ambiguous. In germline, CDR1 is SGHAT, CDR2 FQNNGV. The CDR3 has 14 amino acids. V was pared by 4 bases and J by 3 bases, with 13 bases between. The CDR3 loop is CASSSPGAVYEQYF. Here the CDR3 DNA reads TGTGCCAGCAGCTCCCCGGGCGCAGTCTACGAGCAGTACTTC.

Remarks on this clonotype: A junction end diverges from the germline sequence, so it may reflect a read error. The chain employs TRBV11-2 and TRBJ2-7, with 11 bases identical to TRBD2. Looked up from germline, CDR1 is SGHAT and CDR2 is FQNNGV. The CDR3 covers 15 residues. This CDR3 is CSSGLAGLAGGEQYF. In nucleotides, the CDR3 is TGTTCCAGCGGCTTAGCAGGACTAGCGGGTGGAGAGCAGTACTTC. The full variable domain, rest sourced from reference TRBV11-2 and TRBJ2-7, is EAGVAQSPRYKIIEKRQSVAFWCNPISGHATLYWYQQILGQGPKLLIQFQNNGVVDDSQLPKDRFSAERLKGVDSTLKIQPAKLEDSAVYLCSSGLAGLAGGEQYFGPGTRLTVT.

The rearrangement uses TRBV14 and TRBJ2-2; weak D call: TRBD2 (6 bases). CDR1 SGHDN and CDR2 FVKESK come from the germline V gene. V lost 0 bases to trimming and J lost 4 bases, with 15 bases between them. The CDR3 spans 17 residues. The CDR3 DNA reads as TGTGCCAGCAGCCAAGAGGTCCGGAGGGGTGGCACCGGGGAGCTGTTTTTT. Amino acids: CASSQEVRRGGTGELFF.

On this clonotype itself: A much larger clone differs by one base, so this may be a read error. The chain links TRBV6-6 to TRBJ2-7, with 8 bases fitting TRBD1. Germline assignment: CDR1 MNHNY and CDR2 SVGAGI (reference sequence). V was pared by 4 bases and J by 6 bases, with 8 bases of the junction left unmatched. The CDR3 sequence is 14 residues long. The CDR3 is CASSSRQGPCEQYF. The CDR3 DNA reads as TGTGCCAGCAGTTCCCGACAGGGGCCCTGCGAGCAGTACTTC.

This clonotype was counted only a few times. This chain uses TRBV30 with TRBJ1-2; 7 positions match TRBD1. The ends lost 1 base at V and 7 bases at J; junction bases unmatched: 6. Germline assignment: CDR1 GTSNPN and CDR2 SVGIG (reference sequence). This CDR3 has 13 residues. The CDR3, as DNA: TGTGCCTGGAGTGCAGACAGGGACGGTGGCTACACCTTC. Its protein product is CAWSADRDGGYTF.

Only a few counts were recorded for this clonotype. The chain links TRBV4-1 to TRBJ1-4; D gene uncertain. There are 16 residues in the CDR3. V lost 0 bases and J 4 bases, leaving 12 bases between the germline ends. Germline CDR1 reads MGHRA; CDR2 reads YSYEKL. The CDR3 sequence: CASSQDQDSYNEKLFF. As DNA, the CDR3 is TGCGCCAGCAGCCAAGATCAGGACTCCTATAATGAAAAACTGTTTTTT.

The chain uses TRBV4-1 and TRBJ2-3; D gene ambiguous. The CDR3 is made up of 14 amino acids. V lost 8 bases to trimming and J lost 2 bases, with 14 bases between them. CDR1 MGHRA and CDR2 YSYEKL come from the germline V gene. Here the CDR3 reads CASGKTTDTDTQYF. CDR3 coding DNA: TGCGCCAGCGGAAAAACCACAGACACAGATACGCAGTATTTT.

With respect to this clonotype: A read error may be the cause here, since a much bigger clone is one base away. The chain couples TRBV12-3 or TRBV12-4 to TRBJ1-2; tentatively, D is TRBD1 (5 bases). There are 15 residues in the CDR3. The CDR3, as DNA: TGTGCCAGCAGTTTAGATCCAGGGTGGGGCTATGGCTACGCCTTC. It yields the protein CASSLDPGWGYGYAF.

The chain has TRBV29-1 and TRBJ2-2; D is possibly TRBD2 (5 bases). Between the trimmed V and J ends, which lost 0 bases and 6 bases, there was a span of 14 bases. Germline assignment: CDR1 SQVTM and CDR2 ANQGSEA. CDR3 length: 15 residues. This CDR3 reads CSVEDAVGASGELFF. Written as DNA, the CDR3 is TGCAGCGTTGAAGACGCGGTGGGAGCCTCCGGGGAGCTGTTTTTT.

The rearrangement uses TRBV6-5 and TRBJ1-4; D may be TRBD1 (6 bases). Trimming took 4 bases from V and 7 from J, leaving 16 bases between them. There are 15 residues in the CDR3. Germline loops: CDR1 MNHEY, CDR2 SVGAGI. The CDR3 sequence: CASSSTVKGGEKLFF. CDR3 sequence (DNA): TGTGCCAGCAGTTCAACAGTGAAAGGGGGTGAAAAACTGTTTTTT.